This TCR beta chain was identified during a study of PD-1 blockade in classical Hodgkin lymphoma. Study-level findings and limits: In CD4+ cells, TCR diversity went up significantly by C4D1, but in CD8+ cells it did not. Partial responders and progressors had significantly lower baseline TCR diversity.

Each patient experienced a relapse that followed autologous stem cell transplantation, and brentuximab vedotin exposure varied. A note on this clone: The antigen is unknown.

Repertoires were generated with immunoSEQ multiplex PCR, while TCRdb's copy carries only in-frame clones and drops some. The profile shows more than 55,000 clones, more than 75% of them singletons. This specimen was peripheral blood mononuclear cells (PBMCs), taken before the second cycle of nivolumab. The receptor's source is a human donor with classical Hodgkin lymphoma.

The CDR3 DNA follows: TGTGCCAGCAGTGAAGCGCTTCAGGGGACACCTTACGAGCAGTACTTC. Residues: CASSEALQGTPYEQYF. The chain combines TRBV2 with TRBJ2-7, with D possibly TRBD1 on 6 matching bases. Trimming took 0 bases from V and 4 from J, leaving 16 bases between them. Per germline, CDR1 SNHLY and CDR2 FYNNEI. The CDR3 loop spans 16 amino acids.